This passage covers 5 T cell receptor beta chains from one sample sequenced in a study of post-analysis software for immune sequencing data. Sequencing libraries made from TCR beta cDNA carried unique molecular identifiers. Via MiXCR, TCRdb re-called the PCR reads, giving one row per CDR3 protein. The table includes fewer than 900,000 distinct CDR3 sequences, about 43% detected once. No antigen has been assigned to these receptors. Study-wide points: A few TRBV segments appeared more often in patients than in controls, and TRBV5-6, TRBV5-1 and TRBV20-1 were among these.

Sequenced material: blood. These receptors all stem from a girl aged 5-17 years with multiple sclerosis.

This chain connects TRBV6-6 to TRBJ2-4; weak D call: TRBD1 (5 bases). This CDR3 has 15 residues. V lost 6 bases to trimming and J lost 4 bases, with 16 bases between them. Germline loops: CDR1 MNHNY, CDR2 SVGAGI (reference sequence). DNA for the CDR3: TGTGCCAGCAGAGTTTCTCAGGGTTCAAAAAACATTCAGTACTTC. Residues: CASRVSQGSKNIQYF.

The rearrangement uses TRBV4-3 and TRBJ2-5; TRBD1 matches 12 bases. J was trimmed by 7 bases and V by 0 bases; bases with no gene match: 18. This CDR3 has 20 residues. Germline lookup yields CDR1 LGHNA and CDR2 YSLEER. CDR3 sequence reads: CASSQDLTGTGGAHRVTQYF. The CDR3 nucleotides are TGCGCCAGCAGCCAAGATCTGACAGGGACAGGGGGCGCTCACCGAGTGACCCAGTACTTC.

The chain recombines TRBV20-1 with TRBJ2-3; D is ambiguous. With 5 bases removed from V and 4 bases from J, the gap between germline ends came to 16 bases. Germline CDR1 and CDR2: DFQATT and SNEGSKA (reference sequence). The CDR3 spans 14 residues. CDR3 coding DNA: TGCAGTGCTGCAGCGCTAATTGGGGCAGATACGCAGTATTTT. This codes for CSAAALIGADTQYF.

In this sample, this clonotype turned up a few times. The chain is built from TRBV7-8 and TRBJ2-3; D is perhaps TRBD2 (6 bases). Germline V gene data show CDR1 as SGHVS and CDR2 as FQNEAQ. The CDR3 covers 19 residues. V lost 5 bases and J lost 2, with 26 bases in between. The CDR3 region is CASSTPRDSPSPITDTQYF. CDR3 in DNA: TGTGCCAGCAGCACCCCTAGGGACTCCCCGTCGCCAATCACAGATACGCAGTATTTT. Full variable domain (outside the CDR3, taken from reference TRBV7-8 and TRBJ2-3): GAGVSQSPRYKVAKRGQDVALRCDPISGHVSLFWYQQALGQGPEFLTYFQNEAQLDKSGLPSDRFFAERPEGSVSTLKIQRTQQEDSAVYLCASSTPRDSPSPITDTQYFGPGTRLTVL.

The V gene is TRBV20-1, the J gene TRBJ2-5, with D possibly TRBD2 on 7 matching bases. The CDR3 sequence is 14 residues long. Trimming shortened V by 4 bases and J by 1 base, and 13 bases separated the two germline ends. Germline CDR1 is DFQATT and CDR2 is SNEGSKA (reference sequence). The CDR3 region has the DNA TGCAGTGCTATCCAGGCGGGGGCCCAAGAGACCCAGTACTTC. This gives the protein CSAIQAGAQETQYF.